Here is one T cell receptor (beta chain) with its context. What it binds is not known. This entry belongs to a study of T cell responses to AZD1222 COVID-19 vaccine. Findings and limits, study-wide: Recipients of AZD1222 seropositive at baseline numbered only six or seven. Donors in the cohort were predominantly white British and more often female, and clonal diversity was possibly underestimated.

This table comes from immunoSEQ multiplex PCR, and its TCRdb copy is limited to in-frame clones, with some not included. The sample contains 150,000 to 200,000 clones, around 92% of which appear only once. CDR3 size: 15 residues. V was cut by 0 bases and J by 5 bases, with 14 bases left in between. Germline assignment: CDR1 SGHRS and CDR2 YFSETQ. The genes are TRBV5-1 and TRBJ1-1, with a possible D match to TRBD1 (5 bases). This TCR was recovered from an adult in good health. The sequencing used peripheral blood, collected on day 0 of AZD1222 vaccination. CDR3 coding DNA: TGCGCCAGCAGCTTGGAGGGCAGGGTAGGGACTGAAGCTTTCTTT. It yields the protein CASSLEGRVGTEAFF. The whole variable domain, remainder taken from reference TRBV5-1 and TRBJ1-1, is KAGVTQTPRYLIKTRGQQVTLSCSPISGHRSVSWYQQTPGQGLQFLFEYFSETQRNKGNFPGRFSGRQFSNSRSEMNVSTLELGDSALYLCASSLEGRVGTEAFFGQGTRLTVV.